The 15 T cell receptor beta chains given below trace back to one sample, sequenced in a study of cytomegalovirus exposure and HLA in healthy donors. The PCR was carried out with 60 Vbeta primers and 13 Jbeta primers. This table comes from immunoSEQ multiplex PCR, and its TCRdb copy is limited to in-frame clones, with some not included. Among under 200,000 clones, roughly 79% were seen once, and the ten largest hold 7.4%. Sample: PBMCs. The receptors derive from a male donor in good health and CMV-seropositive.

The chain couples TRBV11-2 to TRBJ2-2, with 11 bases fitting TRBD2. V shed 5 bases, J shed 6 bases, and the junction held 5 bases outside the gene matches. The length of the CDR3 is 15 residues. Looked up from germline, CDR1 is SGHAT and CDR2 is FQNNGV. In nucleotides, the CDR3 is TGTGCCAGCAGCGGGAGACTAGCGGGGTCCGGGGAGCTGTTTTTT. Its translation is CASSGRLAGSGELFF.

The chain is built from TRBV5-4 and TRBJ2-1, with 8 bases aligning to TRBD2. Germline V gives CDR1 SGHNT, CDR2 YYREEE (reference sequence). The V gene end was trimmed by 4 bases and the J gene end by 3 bases; junction bases not matched to a gene: 6. The CDR3 is 15 amino acids. CDR3 in amino acids: CASSQPGTSYNEQFF. As DNA, the CDR3 is TGTGCCAGCAGCCAACCCGGGACTAGCTACAATGAGCAGTTCTTC.

The chain is built from TRBV4-3 and TRBJ2-5; D not certain. Trimming stripped 2 bases from V and 2 bases from J, with 12 bases between. In germline, CDR1 is LGHNA, CDR2 YSLEER. This CDR3 is 15 amino acids long. CDR3 amino acids: CASSQHPAGQETQYF. CDR3 coding DNA: TGCGCCAGCAGCCAACACCCCGCCGGGCAAGAGACCCAGTACTTC.

This clone was seen only a few times. The V and J genes are TRBV5-6 and TRBJ1-3; 10 nucleotides align to TRBD1. The CDR3 totals 16 residues. CDR1 SGHDT and CDR2 YYEEEE come from the germline V gene. V shed 2 bases and J 4 bases; nucleotides not matched to a gene: 6. CDR3 sequence reads: CASSFTGTGVGNTIYF. CDR3 nucleotides: TGTGCCAGCAGCTTTACCGGGACAGGGGTAGGAAACACCATATATTTT.

The chain employs TRBV18 and TRBJ2-7; 11 bases line up with TRBD1. This CDR3 contains 16 residues. Germline assignment: CDR1 KGHSH and CDR2 LQKENI. J was trimmed by 5 bases and V by 0 bases; bases with no gene match: 6. The CDR3 loop reads CASSPPLGQGGHEQYF. DNA of the CDR3: TGTGCCAGCTCACCACCTTTGGGACAGGGGGGGCACGAGCAGTACTTC.

CDR3 protein: CASRLGLGGGGELFF. The CDR3 DNA sequence: TGTGCCAGCAGGCTGGGGTTGGGGGGTGGCGGGGAGCTGTTTTTT. The gene calls are TRBV6-5 and TRBJ2-2; possibly TRBD2 for D (6 bases). Germline CDR1 MNHEY, CDR2 SVGAGI. CDR3 length equals 15 residues. The germline V and J ends were trimmed by 6 bases and 7 bases, with 18 bases remaining between them.

The gene calls are TRBV10-1 and TRBJ1-1; TRBD1 matches at 11 bases. The junction had 6 bases not matched to a gene; V was cut back by 8 bases and J by 7 bases. There are 13 residues in the CDR3. CDR1 is WNHNN, CDR2 SYGVQD, per germline (reference sequence). CDR3 bases: TGCGCCAGCTCGGGACAGGGGGAGGTTGAAGCTTTCTTT. Its translation is CASSGQGEVEAFF.

In this sample, this clone turned up many times. This sequence joins TRBV5-1 and TRBJ1-1; D is undetermined. Trimming stripped 5 bases from V and 0 bases from J, with 14 bases between. CDR1 SGHRS and CDR2 YFSETQ come from the germline V gene. This CDR3 is 15 amino acids long. CDR3 residues: CASSQRSGLNTEAFF. The DNA for the CDR3 is TGCGCCAGCAGTCAACGTTCGGGTCTGAACACTGAAGCTTTCTTT.

Here the CDR3 DNA reads TGTGCCAGCACTCAAGGAGGGGCGAACACTGAAGCTTTCTTT. This translates into CASTQGGANTEAFF. The chain couples TRBV2 to TRBJ1-1; D may be TRBD1 (5 bases). CDR1 and CDR2 (germline): SNHLY, FYNNEI. Trimming removed 7 bases at V and 1 base at J, with 13 bases between. The CDR3 consists of 14 residues.

The chain employs TRBV19 and TRBJ1-5, with TRBD1 as a possible D gene (5 bases). Looked up from germline, CDR1 is LNHDA and CDR2 is SQIVND (reference sequence). This CDR3 spans 16 amino acids. The V and J ends lost 3 bases and 2 bases respectively, with 14 bases between them. CDR3 sequence: CASSMEGTTGNQPQHF. The DNA of the CDR3 is TGTGCCAGTAGTATGGAGGGGACTACCGGCAATCAGCCCCAGCATTTT. The full variable domain, rest sourced from reference TRBV19 and TRBJ1-5, is DGGITQSPKYLFRKEGQNVTLSCEQNLNHDAMYWYRQDPGQGLRLIYYSQIVNDFQKGDIAEGYSVSREKKESFPLTVTSAQKNPTAFYLCASSMEGTTGNQPQHFGDGTRLSIL.

The chain carries TRBV18 and TRBJ2-3; TRBD2 matches at 10 bases. Trimming took 3 bases from V and 3 from J; bases not matched to a gene: 9. The CDR3 contains 17 residues. Per germline, CDR1 KGHSH and CDR2 LQKENI. The CDR3 DNA sequence: TGTGCCAGCTCACCGGTTGCTAGCGGGGGCCTGACAGATACGCAGTATTTT. It yields the protein CASSPVASGGLTDTQYF.

The V and J genes are TRBV10-3 and TRBJ2-5, with TRBD2 matching 8 bases. Trimming at V came to 2 bases and at J to 4 bases, leaving 6 bases not matched to a gene. Germline V gene lookup returns CDR1 ENHRY and CDR2 SYGVKD. This CDR3 has 15 residues. CDR3 residues: CAISEGSGGSETQYF. In nucleotides, the CDR3 is TGTGCCATCAGTGAGGGTTCGGGGGGGTCAGAGACCCAGTACTTC.

This chain joins TRBV7-9 and TRBJ1-3; the D is unclear. The V end was cut by 4 bases, the J end by 0 bases, with 7 bases between. The CDR3 covers 14 residues. Germline V gene sequence: CDR1 SEHNR, CDR2 FQNEAQ (reference sequence). The CDR3 protein is CASSSSLSGNTIYF. Written as DNA, the CDR3 is TGTGCCAGCAGCTCCTCCCTCTCTGGAAACACCATATATTTT.

The gene calls are TRBV10-2 and TRBJ1-2; 7 bases agree with TRBD1. Per germline, CDR1 WSHSY and CDR2 SAAADI. This CDR3 region has 13 residues. V trimming: 8 bases; J trimming: 2 bases; junction bases outside the gene matches: 5. The CDR3 spells CASLGTENYGYTF. The CDR3 nucleotides are TGCGCCAGCCTCGGGACAGAAAACTATGGCTACACCTTC.

This chain joins TRBV29-1 and TRBJ2-7; 7 positions match TRBD1. In germline, CDR1 is SQVTM, CDR2 ANQGSEA. The CDR3 is made up of 13 amino acids. Trimming at V came to 2 bases and at J to 7 bases, leaving 8 bases not matched to a gene. In nucleotides, the CDR3 is TGCAGCGTTGAAACGACAGGGTCGAAAGAGCAGTACTTC. This sequence encodes CSVETTGSKEQYF.